In its sample, the clone carrying this T cell receptor (beta chain) was seen a few times. The source of the sample is a study of technical replicates of blood from a handful of donors. Sequencing was performed with immunoSEQ multiplex PCR; in TCRdb, only in-frame clones are kept and a portion is missing. Of just over 95,000 clones in the sample, approximately 94% are singletons; the top ten hold roughly 0.23%. The sequencing input was T cells isolated from PBMCs. The clonotype was recovered from a human donor in good health.

Here the CDR3 DNA reads TGCGCCAGCAGCTTGACAGGAACCACTGAAGCTTTCTTT. Translation: CASSLTGTTEAFF. V usage is TRBV5-1 and J usage is TRBJ1-1; D possibly corresponds to TRBD1 (5 bases). This CDR3 spans 13 amino acids. The V gene's germline CDR1 is SGHRS and CDR2 YFSETQ. Deletions cut 1 base from V and 4 bases from J, with 8 bases between. Based on the CDR3 plus reference TRBV5-1 and TRBJ1-1, the full variable domain is KAGVTQTPRYLIKTRGQQVTLSCSPISGHRSVSWYQQTPGQGLQFLFEYFSETQRNKGNFPGRFSGRQFSNSRSEMNVSTLELGDSALYLCASSLTGTTEAFFGQGTRLTVV.